This TCR beta chain originates from a study of T cells in Graves' hyperthyroidism and ophthalmopathy. Using RNA transcripts as the source, TCR beta CDR3 regions were amplified. Carried out on the TCR CDR3, a first-round RT-PCR used the HTBI primer set. TCRdb reprocessed the multiplex PCR reads via MiXCR and lists one record per CDR3 protein. The sample yields roughly 750,000 distinct CDR3 sequences, roughly 15% seen once. Newly diagnosed hyperthyroidism patients aged 18 to 65 years had disease lasting under 2 months. Uncontrolled infection, other autoimmune disease, pregnancy or lactation barred patients from enrollment. Orbital computed tomography and thyroid ultrasound, together with serum TRAb and thyroxine and clinical symptoms, were used for diagnoses. Many counts were recorded for this clonotype. What it binds is unknown. Study results and caveats: Expanded thyroid clonotypes (above 0.001) were mostly also found in blood.

Germline V gene sequence: CDR1 MDHEN, CDR2 SYDVKM. The CDR3 is 13 residues long. Trimming cost V 5 bases and J 7 bases; bases outside gene matches: 6. The sequenced material came from blood. The receptor was isolated from a man in his late teens or twenties with Graves' hyperthyroidism. The rearrangement joins TRBV28 to TRBJ2-3; the match to TRBD1 covers 7 bases. The DNA of the CDR3 is TGTGCCAGCAGTCCACAGGGGTTCCATACGCAGTATTTT. Translating gives CASSPQGFHTQYF.